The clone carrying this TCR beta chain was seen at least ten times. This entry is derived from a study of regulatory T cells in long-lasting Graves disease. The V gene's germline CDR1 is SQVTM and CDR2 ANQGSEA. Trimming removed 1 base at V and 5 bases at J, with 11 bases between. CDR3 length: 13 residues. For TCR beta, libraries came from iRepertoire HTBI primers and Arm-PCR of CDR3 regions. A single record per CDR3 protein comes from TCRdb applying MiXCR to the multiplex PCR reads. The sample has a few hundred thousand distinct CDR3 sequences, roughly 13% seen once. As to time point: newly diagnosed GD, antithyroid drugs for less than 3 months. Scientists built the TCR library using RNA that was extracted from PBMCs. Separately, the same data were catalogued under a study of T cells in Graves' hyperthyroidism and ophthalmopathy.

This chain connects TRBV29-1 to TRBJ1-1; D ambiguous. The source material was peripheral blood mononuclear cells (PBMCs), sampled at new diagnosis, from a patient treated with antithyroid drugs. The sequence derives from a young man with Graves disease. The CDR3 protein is CSVEARIGTEAFF. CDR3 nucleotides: TGCAGCGTTGAAGCCCGGATCGGGACTGAAGCTTTCTTT.